This TCR beta chain was identified in a study of T cell repertoires in ileal Crohn's disease. Overall study context: Thiopurines (about eleven) or anti-TNF agents (more than 17) were given postoperatively to about half.

The study's findings and limits: Every patient over 26.8% clonality showed endoscopic recurrence. Mucosal expansions were suggested to be mainly CD8 T cells. Clonal expansions were more frequent in active smokers than non-smokers at surgery.

The CDR3 is 14 amino acids. Germline V gene data show CDR1 as SEHNR and CDR2 as FQNEAQ (reference sequence). V was trimmed by 4 bases and J by 3 bases, leaving 10 bases between them. Details on this clone: The target antigen is unknown.

TCRdb keeps only in-frame clones here, not all; method: immunoSEQ multiplex PCR. The sample lists 8,000 to 8,500 clones, around 96% occurring once. The sequencing input was ileal tissue. This chain links TRBV7-9 with TRBJ2-1; D gene uncertain. This clonotype originated in an adult with Crohn's disease. In DNA form, the CDR3 reads TGTGCCAGCAGCTCATCTACCTTCTACAATGAGCAGTTCTTC. Its translation: CASSSSTFYNEQFF.